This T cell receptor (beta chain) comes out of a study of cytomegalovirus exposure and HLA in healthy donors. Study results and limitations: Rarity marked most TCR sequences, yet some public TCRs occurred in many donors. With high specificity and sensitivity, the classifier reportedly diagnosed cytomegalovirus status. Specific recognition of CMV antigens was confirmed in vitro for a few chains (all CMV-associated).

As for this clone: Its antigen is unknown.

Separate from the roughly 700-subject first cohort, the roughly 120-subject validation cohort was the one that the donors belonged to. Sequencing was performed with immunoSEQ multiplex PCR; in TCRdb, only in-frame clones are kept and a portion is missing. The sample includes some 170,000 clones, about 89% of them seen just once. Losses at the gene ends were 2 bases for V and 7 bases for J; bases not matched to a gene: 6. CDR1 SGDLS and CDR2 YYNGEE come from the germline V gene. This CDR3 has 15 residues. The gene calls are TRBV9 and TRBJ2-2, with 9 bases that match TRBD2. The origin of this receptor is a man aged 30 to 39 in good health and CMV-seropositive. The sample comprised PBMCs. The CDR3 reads CASSVGAGGGGELFF. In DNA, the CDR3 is TGTGCCAGCAGCGTGGGAGCGGGAGGTGGCGGGGAGCTGTTTTTT.